This T cell receptor beta chain is drawn from a study of cytomegalovirus exposure and HLA in healthy donors. Study-level results: The study recorded over 150 TCR beta chains that were cytomegalovirus-associated. Earlier analysis looked at TCR beta V segments, and most were productive about 87% or about 30% of the time.

The CDR3 contains 13 residues. Germline V CDR1 and CDR2: GTSNPN, SVGIG (reference sequence). V shed 4 bases and J shed 9 bases, with 16 bases lying between them. Primers: 60 Vbeta forward and 13 Jbeta reverse. Clones were read by immunoSEQ multiplex PCR, and TCRdb kept only the in-frame ones, dropping some. The sample holds 120,000 or so clones, 65% to 80% seen once. With respect to this clone: What it recognizes is unknown.

J is TRBJ2-1 and V is TRBV30; D remains ambiguous. Material: PBMCs. The clonotype was recovered from a man younger than 35 in good health and CMV-seropositive. The CDR3, as DNA: TGTGCCTGGATCCGCCTCTCGAGCTCTGAGCAGTTCTTC. Encoded protein: CAWIRLSSSEQFF.